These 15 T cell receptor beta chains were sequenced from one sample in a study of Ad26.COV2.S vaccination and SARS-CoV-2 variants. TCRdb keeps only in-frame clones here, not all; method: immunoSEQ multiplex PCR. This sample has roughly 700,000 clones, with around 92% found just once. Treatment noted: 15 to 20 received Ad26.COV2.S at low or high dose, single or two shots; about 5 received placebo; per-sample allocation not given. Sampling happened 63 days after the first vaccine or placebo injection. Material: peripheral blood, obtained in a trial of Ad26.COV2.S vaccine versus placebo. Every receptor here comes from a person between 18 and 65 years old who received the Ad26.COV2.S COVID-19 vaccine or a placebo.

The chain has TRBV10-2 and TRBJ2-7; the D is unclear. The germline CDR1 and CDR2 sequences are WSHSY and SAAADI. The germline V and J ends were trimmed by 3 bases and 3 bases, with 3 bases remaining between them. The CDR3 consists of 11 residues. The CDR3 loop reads CASSDSYEQYF. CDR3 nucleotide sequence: TGCGCCAGCAGTGACAGCTACGAGCAGTACTTC.

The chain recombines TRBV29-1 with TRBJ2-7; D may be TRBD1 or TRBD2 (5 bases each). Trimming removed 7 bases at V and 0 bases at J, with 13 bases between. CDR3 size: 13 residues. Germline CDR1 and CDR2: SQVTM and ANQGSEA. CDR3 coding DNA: TGCAGCGGTTCGGGGCCGAGCTCCTACGAGCAGTACTTC. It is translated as CSGSGPSSYEQYF.

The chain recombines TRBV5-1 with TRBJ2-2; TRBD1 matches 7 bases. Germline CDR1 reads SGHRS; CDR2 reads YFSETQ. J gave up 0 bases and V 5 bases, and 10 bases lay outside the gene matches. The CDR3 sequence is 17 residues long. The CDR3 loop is CASSPAPGQTNTGELFF. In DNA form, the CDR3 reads TGCGCCAGCAGTCCAGCACCGGGACAGACGAACACCGGGGAGCTGTTTTTT. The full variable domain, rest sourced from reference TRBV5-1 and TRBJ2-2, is KAGVTQTPRYLIKTRGQQVTLSCSPISGHRSVSWYQQTPGQGLQFLFEYFSETQRNKGNFPGRFSGRQFSNSRSEMNVSTLELGDSALYLCASSPAPGQTNTGELFFGEGSRLTVL.

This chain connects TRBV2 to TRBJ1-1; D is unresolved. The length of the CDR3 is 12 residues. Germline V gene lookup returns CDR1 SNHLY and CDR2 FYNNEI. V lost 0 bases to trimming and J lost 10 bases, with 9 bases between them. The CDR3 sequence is CASSEAHRAAFF. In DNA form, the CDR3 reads TGTGCCAGCAGTGAAGCGCATAGGGCAGCTTTCTTT.

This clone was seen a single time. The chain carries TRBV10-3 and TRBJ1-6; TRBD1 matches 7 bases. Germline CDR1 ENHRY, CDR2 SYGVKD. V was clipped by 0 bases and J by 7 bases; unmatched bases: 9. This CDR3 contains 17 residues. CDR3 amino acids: CAISESEGGAKNSPLHF. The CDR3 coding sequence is TGTGCCATCAGTGAGTCGGAAGGGGGCGCTAAGAATTCACCCCTCCACTTT.

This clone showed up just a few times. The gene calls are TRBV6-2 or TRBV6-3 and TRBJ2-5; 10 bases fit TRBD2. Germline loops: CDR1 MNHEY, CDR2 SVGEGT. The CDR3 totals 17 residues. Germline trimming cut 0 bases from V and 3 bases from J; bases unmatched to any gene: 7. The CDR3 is CASSYSQASGGKETQYF. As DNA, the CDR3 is TGTGCCAGCAGTTACTCGCAGGCTAGCGGGGGCAAAGAGACCCAGTACTTC.

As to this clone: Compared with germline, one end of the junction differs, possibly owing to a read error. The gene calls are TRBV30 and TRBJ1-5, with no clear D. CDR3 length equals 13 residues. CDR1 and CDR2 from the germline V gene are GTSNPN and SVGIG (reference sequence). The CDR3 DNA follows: TGTGCCTGGAGTGACAGTAGCGATCAGCCCCAGCATTTT. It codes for CAWSDSSDQPQHF.

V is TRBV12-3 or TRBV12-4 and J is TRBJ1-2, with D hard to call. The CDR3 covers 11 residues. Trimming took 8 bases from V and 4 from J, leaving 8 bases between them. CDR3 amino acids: CASAPAYGYTF. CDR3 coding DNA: TGTGCCAGCGCCCCGGCCTATGGCTACACCTTC.

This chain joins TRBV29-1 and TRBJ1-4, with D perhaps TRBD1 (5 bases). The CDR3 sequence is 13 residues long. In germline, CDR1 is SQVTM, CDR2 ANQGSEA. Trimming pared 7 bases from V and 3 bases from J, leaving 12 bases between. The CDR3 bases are TGCAGCGCTGCCAGGGCCTCTAATGAAAAACTGTTTTTT. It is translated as CSAARASNEKLFF. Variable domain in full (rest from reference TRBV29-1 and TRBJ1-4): SAVISQKPSRDICQRGTSLTIQCQVDSQVTMMFWYRQQPGQSLTLIATANQGSEATYESGFVIDKFPISRPNLTFSTLTVSNMSPEDSSIYLCSAARASNEKLFFGSGTQLSVL.

The CDR3 region has the DNA TGTGCCAGCAGCCCCCGTCCCGGTGGCGGGGAGCTGTTTTTT. It translates to CASSPRPGGGELFF. This rearrangement joins TRBV11-2 to TRBJ2-2; D gene unclear. The CDR3 loop spans 14 amino acids. Trimming stripped 5 bases from V and 7 bases from J, with 14 bases between. Germline CDR1 reads SGHAT; CDR2 reads FQNNGV.

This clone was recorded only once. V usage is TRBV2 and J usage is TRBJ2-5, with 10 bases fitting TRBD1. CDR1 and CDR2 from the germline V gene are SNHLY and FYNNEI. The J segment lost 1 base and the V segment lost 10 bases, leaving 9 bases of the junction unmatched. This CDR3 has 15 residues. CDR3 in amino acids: CATSRDRGGQETQYF. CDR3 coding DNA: TGTGCCACCTCCAGGGACAGGGGAGGCCAAGAGACCCAGTACTTC.

The CDR3 reads CASSLAGSSLSPLHF. The DNA for the CDR3 is TGCGCCAGCAGCTTGGCCGGGTCTTCACTTTCTCCCCTCCACTTT. This chain joins TRBV5-1 and TRBJ1-6, with unresolved D. The CDR3 has 15 amino acids. Germline CDR1 SGHRS, CDR2 YFSETQ. V shed 0 bases and J shed 13 bases, with 17 bases lying between them.

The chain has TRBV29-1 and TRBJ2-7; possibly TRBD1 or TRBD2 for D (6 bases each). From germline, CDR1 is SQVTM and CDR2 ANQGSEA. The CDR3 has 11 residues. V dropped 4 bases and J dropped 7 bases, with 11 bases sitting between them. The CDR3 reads CSVGGAWEQYF. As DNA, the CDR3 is TGCAGCGTTGGGGGGGCGTGGGAGCAGTACTTC.

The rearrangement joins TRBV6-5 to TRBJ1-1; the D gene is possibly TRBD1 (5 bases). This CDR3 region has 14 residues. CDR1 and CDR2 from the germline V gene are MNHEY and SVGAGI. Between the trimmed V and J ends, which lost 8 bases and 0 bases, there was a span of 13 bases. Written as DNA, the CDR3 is TGTGCCAGCTCGAAGGGGCAGCTGAACACTGAAGCTTTCTTT. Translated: CASSKGQLNTEAFF.

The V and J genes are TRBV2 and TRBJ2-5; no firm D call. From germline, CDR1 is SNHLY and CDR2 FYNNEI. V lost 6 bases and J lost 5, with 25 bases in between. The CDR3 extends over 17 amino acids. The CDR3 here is CASSPPVWATTFETQYF. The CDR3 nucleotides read TGTGCCAGCAGCCCGCCGGTTTGGGCTACTACATTTGAGACCCAGTACTTC.